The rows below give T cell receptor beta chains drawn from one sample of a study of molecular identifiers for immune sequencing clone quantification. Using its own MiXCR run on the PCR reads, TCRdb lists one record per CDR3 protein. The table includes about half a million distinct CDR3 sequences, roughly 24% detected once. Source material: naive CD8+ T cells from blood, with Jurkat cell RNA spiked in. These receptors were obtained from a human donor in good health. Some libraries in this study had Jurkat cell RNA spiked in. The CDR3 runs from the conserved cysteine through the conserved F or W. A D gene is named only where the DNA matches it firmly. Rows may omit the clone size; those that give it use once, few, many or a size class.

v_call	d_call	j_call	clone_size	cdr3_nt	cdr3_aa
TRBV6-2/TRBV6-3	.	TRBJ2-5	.	TGTGCCGGCAGTTACTCTGGACAGTACCAAGAGACCCAGTACTTC	CAGSYSGQYQETQYF
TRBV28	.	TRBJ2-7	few	TGTGCCAGCAGTCCGCTTACCGGGTCTAGCTACGAGCAGTACTTC	CASSPLTGSSYEQYF
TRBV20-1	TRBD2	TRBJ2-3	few	TGCAGTGCTAGCCGGACTAGGACGTCGCGCACAGATACGCAGTATTTT	CSASRTRTSRTDTQYF
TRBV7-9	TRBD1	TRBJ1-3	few	TGTGCCAGCAGCCCGCAGGGGGGATTCGGAAACACCATATATTTT	CASSPQGGFGNTIYF
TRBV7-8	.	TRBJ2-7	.	TGTGCCAGCAGCTTAGCTCCGTCGGCCACGAGGAGCGAGCAGTACTTC	CASSLAPSATRSEQYF
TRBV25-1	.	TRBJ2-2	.	TGTGCCAGCAGTGATCTGAGGGGGTCTACCGGGGAGCTGTTTTTT	CASSDLRGSTGELFF
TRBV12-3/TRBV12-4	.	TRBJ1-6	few	TGTGCCAGCACCACCCTTGTTGGTAACGGGTCACCCCTCCACTTT	CASTTLVGNGSPLHF
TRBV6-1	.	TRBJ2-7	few	TGTGCCAGCACCCTACAACTACCTACCTACGAGCAGTACTTC	CASTLQLPTYEQYF
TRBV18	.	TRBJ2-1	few	TGTGCCAGCCATCCCGTGAGCTACAATGAGCAGTTCTTC	CASHPVSYNEQFF
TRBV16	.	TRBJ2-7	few	TGTGCCAGCAGCTATGTCGGAAGGGACTACGAGCAGTACTTC	CASSYVGRDYEQYF
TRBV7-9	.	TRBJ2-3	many	TGTGCCAGCAGTTACTCCGGAGATACGCAGTATTTT	CASSYSGDTQYF
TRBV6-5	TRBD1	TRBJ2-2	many	TGTGCCAGCAGTTACTCGGCCTGGACAGGGGCGAACACCGGGGAGCTGTTTTTT	CASSYSAWTGANTGELFF
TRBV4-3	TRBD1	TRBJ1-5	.	TGCGCCAGCAGCCAAGCACAGGGGCCCAATCAGCCCCAGCATTTT	CASSQAQGPNQPQHF
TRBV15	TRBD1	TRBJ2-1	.	TGTGCCACCAGCAGAGTTGGGCAGGGGGCCCATGAGCAGTTCTTC	CATSRVGQGAHEQFF
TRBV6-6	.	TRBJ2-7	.	TGTGCCAGCCTCACGGAGACAGGTTCCTACGAGCAGTACTTC	CASLTETGSYEQYF
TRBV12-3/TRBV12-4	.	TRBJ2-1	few	TGTGCCAGCAGTTTCACCCCCTACGAGCAGTTCTTC	CASSFTPYEQFF
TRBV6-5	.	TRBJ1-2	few	TGTGCCAGCAGACCGGGACCGCACTATGGCTACACCTTC	CASRPGPHYGYTF
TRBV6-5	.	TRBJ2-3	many	TGTGCCAGCAGTTACTTGGGTCTGGGCACAGATACGCAGTATTTT	CASSYLGLGTDTQYF
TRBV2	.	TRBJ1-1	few	TGTGCCAGCAGTGAATGGGGGGTCACTGAAGCTTTCTTT	CASSEWGVTEAFF
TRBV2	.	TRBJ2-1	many	TGTGCCAGCAGTGAACTGAGCCCGAGCTCCTACAATGAGCAGTTCTTC	CASSELSPSSYNEQFF
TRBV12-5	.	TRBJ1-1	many	TGTGCTAGTGGTTTTCGGACAGACGAAGCTTTCTTT	CASGFRTDEAFF
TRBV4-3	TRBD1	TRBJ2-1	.	TGCGCCAGCAGCCAAGATCGAACAGGGGGCCGGAATGAGCCGTTCTTC	CASSQDRTGGRNEPFF
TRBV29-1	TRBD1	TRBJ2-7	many	TGCAGCGTTGAGTTCGACAGGGAGTACGAGCAGTACTTC	CSVEFDREYEQYF
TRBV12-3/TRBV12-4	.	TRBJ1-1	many	TGTGCCAGCAGTTCTTGGACAGCTTACACTGAAGCTTTCTTT	CASSSWTAYTEAFF
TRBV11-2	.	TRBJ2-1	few	TGTGCCAGCAGCTTAGCCCAGGGGAGGGACAATGAGCAGTTCTTC	CASSLAQGRDNEQFF
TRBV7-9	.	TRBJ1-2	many	TGTGCCAGCAGCGACAGAGCTAACTATGGCTACACCTTC	CASSDRANYGYTF
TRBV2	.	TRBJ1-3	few	TGTGCCAGCAGTGACAAAGCTCTCTCTGGAAACACCATATATTTT	CASSDKALSGNTIYF
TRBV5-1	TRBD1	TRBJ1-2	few	TGCGCCAGCAGCCCGGGACAGGGGGCGTTAAACTATGGCTACACCTTC	CASSPGQGALNYGYTF
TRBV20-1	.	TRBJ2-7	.	TGCAGTGCTAGTGTAGTGGAGTTCTACGAGCAGTACTTC	CSASVVEFYEQYF
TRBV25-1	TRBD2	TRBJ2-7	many	TGTGCCAGCAGTGAATCGGGACTAGCGTTAGAGCAGTACTTC	CASSESGLALEQYF
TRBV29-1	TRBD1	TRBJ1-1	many	TGCAGCGTTCCGACAGGGAGTACTGAAGCTTTCTTT	CSVPTGSTEAFF
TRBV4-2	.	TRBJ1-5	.	TGTGCCAGCAGCCAAGAGGGGCCGCCAGGGAGCTTGTCCAATCGGCCCCAGCATTTT	CASSQEGPPGSLSNRPQHF
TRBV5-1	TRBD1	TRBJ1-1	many	TGCGCCAGCAGCCCAGACAGGGGCCAACTTTTGGGCACTGAAGCTTTCTTT	CASSPDRGQLLGTEAFF
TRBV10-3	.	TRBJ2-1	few	TGTGCCATCAGTCTAGGACTCGACTACAATGAGCAGTTCTTC	CAISLGLDYNEQFF
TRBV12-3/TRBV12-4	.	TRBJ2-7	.	TGTGCCAGCAGTTTCTACAGCTCCTCCGAGCAGTACTTC	CASSFYSSSEQYF
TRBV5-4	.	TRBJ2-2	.	TGTGCCAGCAGCGCCGGACAAGCGCCCACCGGGGAGCTGTTTTTT	CASSAGQAPTGELFF
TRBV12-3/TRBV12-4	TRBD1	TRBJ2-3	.	TGTGCCAGCAGTTTACGGATTAGGGGGCCAGATACGCAGTATTTT	CASSLRIRGPDTQYF
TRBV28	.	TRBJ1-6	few	TGTGCCACCGAAGCGGCAGGGCTTAGCTCCTATAATTCACCCCTCCACTTT	CATEAAGLSSYNSPLHF
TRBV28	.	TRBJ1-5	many	TGTGCCAGCAGAGGAGACTCCGAGGCGTCAGTAAGGGTGGTCGCCCAGCATTTT	CASRGDSEASVRVVAQHF
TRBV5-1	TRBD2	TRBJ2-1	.	TGCGCCAGCAGCTTACGAGGACTAGCGGGGGGTTCCTACAATGAGCAGTTCTTC	CASSLRGLAGGSYNEQFF
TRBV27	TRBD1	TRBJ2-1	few	TGTGCCAGCAAGGTACAGGGGTCCTACAATGAGCAGTTCTTC	CASKVQGSYNEQFF
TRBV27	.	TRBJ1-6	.	TGTGCCAGCAGTTTCTTGGGCAGGGTTAGATCCTATAATTCACCCCTCCGCTTT	CASSFLGRVRSYNSPLRF
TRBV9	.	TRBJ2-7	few	TGTGCCAGCAGCGGAGGGGGGCAGTACGAGCAGTACTTC	CASSGGGQYEQYF
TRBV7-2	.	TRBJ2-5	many	TGTGCCAGCAGCTGCCCCCCGGACCAAGAGACCCAGTACTTC	CASSCPPDQETQYF
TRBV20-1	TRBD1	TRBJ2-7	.	TGCAGTGCCCAGACCGGGACAGGGGGCTCCGAGCAGTACTTC	CSAQTGTGGSEQYF
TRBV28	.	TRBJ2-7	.	TGTGCCAGCAGCTACTCCAAGAGCTCCTACGAGCAGTACTTC	CASSYSKSSYEQYF
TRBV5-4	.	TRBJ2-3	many	TGTGCCAGCAGCCCATCCCTAGGTACAGATACGCAGTATTTT	CASSPSLGTDTQYF
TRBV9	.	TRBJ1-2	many	TGTGCCAGCAGCGGGCGCGGTCAGGAGATTAACTATGGCTACACCTTC	CASSGRGQEINYGYTF
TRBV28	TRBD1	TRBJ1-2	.	TGTGCCAGCAGTTTAGCGGGACAGGGGGCTAACTATGGCTACACCTTC	CASSLAGQGANYGYTF
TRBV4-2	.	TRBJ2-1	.	TGTGCCAGCAGCCGTTCCGGGGAACATGAGCAGTTCTTC	CASSRSGEHEQFF
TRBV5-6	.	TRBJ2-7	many	TGTGCCAGCAGCTTGGGGACCTACTACGAGCAGTACTTC	CASSLGTYYEQYF